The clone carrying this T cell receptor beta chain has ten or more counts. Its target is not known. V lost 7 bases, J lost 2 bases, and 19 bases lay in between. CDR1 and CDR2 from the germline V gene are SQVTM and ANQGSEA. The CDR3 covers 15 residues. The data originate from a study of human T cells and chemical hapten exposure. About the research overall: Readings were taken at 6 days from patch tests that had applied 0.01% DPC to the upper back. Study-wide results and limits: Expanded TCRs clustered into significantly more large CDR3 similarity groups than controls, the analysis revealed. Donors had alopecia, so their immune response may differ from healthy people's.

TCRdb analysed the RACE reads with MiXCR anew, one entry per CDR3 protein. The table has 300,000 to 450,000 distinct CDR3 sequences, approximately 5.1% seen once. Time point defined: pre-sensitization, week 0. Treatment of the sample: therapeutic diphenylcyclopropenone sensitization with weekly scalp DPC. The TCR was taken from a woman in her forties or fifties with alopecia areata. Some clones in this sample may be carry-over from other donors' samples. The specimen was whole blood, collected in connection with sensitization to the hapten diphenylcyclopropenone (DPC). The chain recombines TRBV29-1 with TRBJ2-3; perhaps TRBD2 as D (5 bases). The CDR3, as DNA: TGCAGCGCCGCCGGGAAAGCGGTTAACACAGATACGCAGTATTTT. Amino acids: CSAAGKAVNTDTQYF.